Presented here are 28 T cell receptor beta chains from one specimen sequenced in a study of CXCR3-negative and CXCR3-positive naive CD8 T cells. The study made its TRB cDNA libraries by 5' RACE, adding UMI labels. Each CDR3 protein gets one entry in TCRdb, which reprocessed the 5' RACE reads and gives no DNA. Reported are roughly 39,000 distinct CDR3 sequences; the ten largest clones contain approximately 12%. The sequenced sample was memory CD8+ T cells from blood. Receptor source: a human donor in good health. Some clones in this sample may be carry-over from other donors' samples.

CDR3 residues: CASSEGAGGYNEQFF. The chain couples TRBV6-4 to TRBJ2-1; without DNA, the TCRdb call of TRBD2 cannot be checked. Germline loops: CDR1 MRHNA, CDR2 SNTAGT. CDR3 length equals 15 residues.

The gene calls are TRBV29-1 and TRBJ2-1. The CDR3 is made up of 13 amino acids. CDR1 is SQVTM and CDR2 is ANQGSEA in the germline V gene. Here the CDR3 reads CSAMEPSYNEQFF.

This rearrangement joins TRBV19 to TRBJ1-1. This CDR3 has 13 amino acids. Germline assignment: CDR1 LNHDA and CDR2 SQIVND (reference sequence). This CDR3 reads CASSISGNTEAFF.

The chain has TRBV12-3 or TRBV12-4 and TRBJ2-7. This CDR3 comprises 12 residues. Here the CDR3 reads CGSSSFLYEQYF.

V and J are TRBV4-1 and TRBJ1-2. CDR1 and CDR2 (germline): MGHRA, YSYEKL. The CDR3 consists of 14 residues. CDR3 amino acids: CASSQDKRGYGYTF.

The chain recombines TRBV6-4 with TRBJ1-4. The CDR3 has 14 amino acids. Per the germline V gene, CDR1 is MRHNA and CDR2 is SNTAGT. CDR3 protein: CASSDGASNEKLFF.

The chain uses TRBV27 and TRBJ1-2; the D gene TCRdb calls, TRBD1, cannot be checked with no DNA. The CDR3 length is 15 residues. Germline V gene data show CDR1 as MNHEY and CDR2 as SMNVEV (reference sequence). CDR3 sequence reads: CASSLAGIDFNGYTF.

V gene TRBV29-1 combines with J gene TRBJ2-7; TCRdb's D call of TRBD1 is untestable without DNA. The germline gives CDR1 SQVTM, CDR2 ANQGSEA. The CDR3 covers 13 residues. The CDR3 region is CSVEGQSSYEQYF.

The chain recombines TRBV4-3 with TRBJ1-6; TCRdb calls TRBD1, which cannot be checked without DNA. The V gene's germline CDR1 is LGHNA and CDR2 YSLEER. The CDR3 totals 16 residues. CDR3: CASSQDPGTGGSPLNF.

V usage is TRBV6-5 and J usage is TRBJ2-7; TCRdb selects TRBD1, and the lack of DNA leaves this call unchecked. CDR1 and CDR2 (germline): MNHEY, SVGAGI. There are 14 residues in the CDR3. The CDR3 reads CASSYQDRPYEQYF.

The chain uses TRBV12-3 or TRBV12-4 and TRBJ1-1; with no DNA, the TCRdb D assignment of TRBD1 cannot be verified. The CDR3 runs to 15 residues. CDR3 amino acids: CASSRSSGVNTEAFF.

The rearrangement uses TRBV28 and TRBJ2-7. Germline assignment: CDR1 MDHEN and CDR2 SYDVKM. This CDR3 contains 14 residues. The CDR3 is CASSLVMRSYEQYF.

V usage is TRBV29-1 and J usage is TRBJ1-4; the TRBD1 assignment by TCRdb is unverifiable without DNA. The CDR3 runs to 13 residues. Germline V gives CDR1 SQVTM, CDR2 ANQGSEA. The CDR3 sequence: CSSLGQGSEKLFF. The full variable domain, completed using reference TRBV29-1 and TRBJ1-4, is SAVISQKPSRDICQRGTSLTIQCQVDSQVTMMFWYRQQPGQSLTLIATANQGSEATYESGFVIDKFPISRPNLTFSTLTVSNMSPEDSSIYLCSSLGQGSEKLFFGSGTQLSVL.

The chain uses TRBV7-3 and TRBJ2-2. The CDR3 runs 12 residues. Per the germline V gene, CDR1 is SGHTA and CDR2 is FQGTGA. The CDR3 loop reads CASSLITGELFF.

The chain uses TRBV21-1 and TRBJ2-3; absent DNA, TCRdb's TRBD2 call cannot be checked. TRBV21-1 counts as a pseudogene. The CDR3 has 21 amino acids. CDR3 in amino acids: CASSIRTGNGLAGGFSDTQYF.

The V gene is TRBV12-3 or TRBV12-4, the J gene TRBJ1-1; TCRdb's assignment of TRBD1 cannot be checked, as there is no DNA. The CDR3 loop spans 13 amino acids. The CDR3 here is CASSLRGAEEAFF.

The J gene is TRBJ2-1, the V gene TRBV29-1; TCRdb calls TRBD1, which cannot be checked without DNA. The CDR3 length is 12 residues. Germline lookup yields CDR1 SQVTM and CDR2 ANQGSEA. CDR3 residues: CSASGQNNEQFF.

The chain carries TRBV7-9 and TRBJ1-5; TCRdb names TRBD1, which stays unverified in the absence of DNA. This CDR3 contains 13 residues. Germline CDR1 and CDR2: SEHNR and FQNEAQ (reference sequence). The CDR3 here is CASSSGQYQPQHF.

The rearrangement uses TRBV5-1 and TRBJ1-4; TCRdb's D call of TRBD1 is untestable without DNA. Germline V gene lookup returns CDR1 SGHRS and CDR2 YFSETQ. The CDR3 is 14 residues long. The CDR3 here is CASSLEGGDEKLFF.

CDR3 loop: CASSVLAGAFYEQYF. V and J are TRBV27 and TRBJ2-7; the D call from TCRdb, TRBD2, cannot be confirmed without DNA. Germline CDR1 and CDR2: MNHEY and SMNVEV (reference sequence). The CDR3 contains 15 residues.

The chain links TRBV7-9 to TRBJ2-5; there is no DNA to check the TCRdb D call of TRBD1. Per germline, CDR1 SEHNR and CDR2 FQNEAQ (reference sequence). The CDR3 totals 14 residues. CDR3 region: CASSWTVVPETQYF.

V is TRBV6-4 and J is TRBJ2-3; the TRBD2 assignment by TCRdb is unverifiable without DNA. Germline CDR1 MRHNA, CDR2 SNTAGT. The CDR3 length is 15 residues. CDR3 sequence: CASSESGGATDTQYF.

The CDR3 reads CAIPGPLEAFF. The chain combines TRBV7-9 with TRBJ1-1; lacking DNA, the TRBD1 call made by TCRdb goes unchecked. Germline CDR1 is SEHNR and CDR2 is FQNEAQ (reference sequence). The CDR3 spans 11 residues.

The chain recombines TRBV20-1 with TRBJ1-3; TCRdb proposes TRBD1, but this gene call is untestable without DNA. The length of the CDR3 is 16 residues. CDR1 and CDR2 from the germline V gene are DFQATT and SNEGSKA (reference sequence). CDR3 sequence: CSARGAGGWSGNTIYF.

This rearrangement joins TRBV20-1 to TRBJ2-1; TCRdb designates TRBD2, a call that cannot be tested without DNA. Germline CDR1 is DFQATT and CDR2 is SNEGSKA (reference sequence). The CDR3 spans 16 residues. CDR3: CSAPNGGTTSYNEQFF.

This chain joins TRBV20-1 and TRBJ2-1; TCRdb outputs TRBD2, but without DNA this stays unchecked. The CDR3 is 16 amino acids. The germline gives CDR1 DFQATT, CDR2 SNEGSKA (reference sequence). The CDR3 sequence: CSARDPGLSSYNEQFF.

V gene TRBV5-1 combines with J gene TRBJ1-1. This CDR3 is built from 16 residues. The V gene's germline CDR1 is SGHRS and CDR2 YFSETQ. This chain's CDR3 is CASSLEPGEGNTEAFF.

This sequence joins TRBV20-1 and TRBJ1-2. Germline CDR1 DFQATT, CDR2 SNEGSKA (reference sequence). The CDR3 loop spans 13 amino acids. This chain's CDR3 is CSARDRADYGYTF.